These 5 T cell receptor beta chains were sequenced from one sample in a study of shared clonotypes between healthy human individuals (TCRdb year 2020). Library method: the immunoSEQ multiplex PCR assay. TCRdb's version of the immuneACCESS table is confined to in-frame rearrangements and falls short of the full clone set. An unresolved V gene accounts for under half of the shortfall where checked; the remainder is of unknown origin. The sample table holds roughly 2,500,000 clones, of which roughly 93% were seen once. The top ten constitute roughly 0.36% of the sample. The sequenced sample consisted of naive CD4+ T cells from PBMCs. What the cell subset or site label conveys for this sample: CD45RA+ positively selected. These receptor sequences come from a man younger than 35 in good health. Some clones in this sample may be carry-over from other donors' samples.

Here the CDR3 DNA reads TGTGCCAGCAGTTCCGAATCACTTGGGACCAAAAACATTCAGTACTTC. As protein: CASSSESLGTKNIQYF. The chain has TRBV28 and TRBJ2-4; D remains ambiguous. There are 16 residues in the CDR3. Trimming pared 4 bases from V and 2 bases from J, leaving 15 bases between. Germline V lookup: CDR1 MDHEN, CDR2 SYDVKM.

The chain employs TRBV7-8 and TRBJ1-5; 7 bases are a match to TRBD1. Losses at the gene ends were 6 bases for V and 2 bases for J; bases not matched to a gene: 4. The CDR3 totals 14 residues. The germline V gene has CDR1 SGHVS and CDR2 FQNEAQ. CDR3 sequence reads: CASRSGQGNQPQHF. The CDR3 bases are TGTGCCAGCAGGTCCGGACAGGGCAATCAGCCCCAGCATTTT. Together with reference TRBV7-8 and TRBJ1-5, the CDR3 gives the full variable domain: GAGVSQSPRYKVAKRGQDVALRCDPISGHVSLFWYQQALGQGPEFLTYFQNEAQLDKSGLPSDRFFAERPEGSVSTLKIQRTQQEDSAVYLCASRSGQGNQPQHFGDGTRLSIL.

The rearrangement joins TRBV27 to TRBJ1-1; no clear D. The germline CDR1 and CDR2 sequences are MNHEY and SMNVEV (reference sequence). CDR3 length: 13 amino acids. V was trimmed by 4 bases and J by 3 bases, leaving 9 bases between them. The chain's CDR3 is CASSWFQYTEAFF. The CDR3 DNA reads as TGTGCCAGCAGTTGGTTCCAATACACTGAAGCTTTCTTT.

V and J are TRBV29-1 and TRBJ2-1; the D gene is possibly TRBD1 (5 bases). The germline V gene has CDR1 SQVTM and CDR2 ANQGSEA. This CDR3 has 13 residues. V lost 4 bases, J lost 1 base, and 8 bases lay in between. As DNA, the CDR3 is TGCAGCGTTGTTGGACAATCCTACAATGAGCAGTTCTTC. Translated: CSVVGQSYNEQFF.

This sequence joins TRBV18 and TRBJ1-2; the D gene is possibly TRBD1 (5 bases). CDR1 is KGHSH, CDR2 LQKENI, per germline. The CDR3 has 14 residues. The V gene lost 8 bases and the J gene lost 7 bases, with 20 bases spanning the gap. CDR3 DNA: TGTGCCAGCGCGGAAAATAGGCCGAGGGGTGGCTACACCTTC. Translation: CASAENRPRGGYTF.